The rows below give T cell receptor beta chains drawn from one sample of a study of blood T cell repertoires in COVID-19. Produced via immunoSEQ multiplex PCR; TCRdb's table is partial and in-frame only. The sample has approximately 110,000 clones, more than 75% seen once. Sequencing input: peripheral blood. These receptors were taken from a man aged 35 to 55 with acute or convalescent COVID-19. Both conserved end residues are part of each CDR3. Only some rows state a clone size, as once, few, many or a class for expanded clones.

v_call	j_call	clone_size	cdr3_aa
TRBV6-6	TRBJ2-7	.	CASSYGLAGAAYEQYF
TRBV3-1/TRBV3-2	TRBJ2-1	once	CASSPGLAGGPDEQFF
TRBV2	TRBJ2-1	.	CASSADVVLAAENNEQFF
TRBV14	TRBJ2-7	few	CASSLLGPISYEQYF
TRBV24-1	TRBJ2-3	.	CATSDTPLADTQYF
TRBV2	TRBJ1-5	few	CASSAGSNQPQHF
TRBV12-3/TRBV12-4	TRBJ1-5	.	CASSGQLGPQHF
TRBV5-1	TRBJ1-4	.	CASSLVAGAGEKLFF
TRBV7-9	TRBJ1-2	.	CASSLVAGSGYTF
TRBV5-1	TRBJ1-1	.	CASSLMAGGMNTEAFF
TRBV11-2	TRBJ1-3	.	CASSLQGTGGGNTIYF
TRBV2	TRBJ2-3	.	CASSWLGTSGVSSKTDTQYF
TRBV29-1	TRBJ2-2	.	CSVEGARGELFF
TRBV6-6	TRBJ1-1	few	CASSYSGWGATEAFF
TRBV19	TRBJ2-1	.	CASSRSGGANEQFF
TRBV21-1	TRBJ2-1	.	CASSKARQGVYNEQFF
TRBV5-1	TRBJ1-2	.	CASSSGTELYGYTF
TRBV3-1/TRBV3-2	TRBJ2-7	.	CASSWLGANEQYF
TRBV19	TRBJ1-1	.	CASSILSSDTEAFF
TRBV7-2	TRBJ1-2	.	CASSLAQQKDGYTF
TRBV7-6	TRBJ1-1	.	CASSRDRGSAFF
TRBV4-1	TRBJ2-3	.	CASSQEMLAGRDTQYF
TRBV7-9	TRBJ2-3	.	CASSLDRASGTDTQYF
TRBV13	TRBJ2-7	.	CASSLGVIQGSTYEQYF
TRBV24-1	TRBJ2-2	once	CATRGAGELFF
TRBV12-3/TRBV12-4	TRBJ2-7	.	CASSFGTGNEQYF
TRBV15	TRBJ1-5	.	CATSRDSQPQHF
TRBV24-1	TRBJ2-7	.	CATASSRGGRDEQYF
TRBV2	TRBJ2-7	once	CASNPGQVSYEQYF
TRBV11-3	TRBJ2-2	.	CASSSTLGLAGFRGELFF
TRBV9	TRBJ2-5	.	CASSDRLAGGQETQYF
TRBV3-1/TRBV3-2	TRBJ2-1	.	CASSLANNEQFF
TRBV24-1	TRBJ2-3	.	CATSDLPGQGTDTQYF
TRBV9	TRBJ2-3	.	CASSVVTSGWDTQYF
TRBV5-1	TRBJ2-3	.	CASSPSLQGSTDTQYF
TRBV2	TRBJ2-1	.	CASRLAGVMREQFF
TRBV6-5	TRBJ1-4	.	CASSYSQGNEKLFF
TRBV24-1	TRBJ2-1	once	CATSDPTGGIYNEQFF
TRBV6-6	TRBJ2-6	.	CASSQDSSVSGANVLTF